This entry concerns a single T cell receptor (beta chain). The data belong to a study of T cell clonotyping in hematopoietic cell transplantation. TCRdb keeps only in-frame clones here, not all; method: immunoSEQ multiplex PCR. Of roughly 11,000 clones in the sample, 80% to 95% were seen once. CDR3 length: 16 residues. CDR1 and CDR2 (germline): SGHVS, FNYEAQ. The trim removed 1 base at V and 2 bases at J, leaving 3 bases unmatched. The origin of this receptor is a woman aged 50 to 60 in good health. Some clones in this sample may be carry-over from other donors' samples. Sequenced: peripheral blood mononuclear cells. The chain carries TRBV7-6 and TRBJ2-7, with TRBD2 matching 12 bases. CDR3 region: CASSLEASGGAYEQYF. The CDR3 DNA is TGTGCCAGCAGCTTAGAAGCTAGCGGGGGGGCCTACGAGCAGTACTTC.